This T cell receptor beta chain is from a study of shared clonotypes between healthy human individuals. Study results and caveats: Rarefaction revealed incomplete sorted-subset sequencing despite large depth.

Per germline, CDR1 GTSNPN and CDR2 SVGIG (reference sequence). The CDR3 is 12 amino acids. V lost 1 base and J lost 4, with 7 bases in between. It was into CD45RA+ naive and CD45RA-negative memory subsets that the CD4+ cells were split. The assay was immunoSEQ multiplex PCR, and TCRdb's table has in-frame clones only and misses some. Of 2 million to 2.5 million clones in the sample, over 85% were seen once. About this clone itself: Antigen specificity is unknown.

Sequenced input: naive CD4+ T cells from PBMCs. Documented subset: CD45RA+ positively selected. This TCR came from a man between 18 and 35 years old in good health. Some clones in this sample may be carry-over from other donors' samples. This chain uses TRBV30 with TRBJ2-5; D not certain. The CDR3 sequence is CAWSGAIETQYF. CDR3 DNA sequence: TGTGCCTGGAGTGGGGCCATAGAGACCCAGTACTTC.